This T cell receptor (beta chain) was identified during a study of cytomegalovirus exposure and HLA in healthy donors. In its sample, this clone was seen a few times. Amplification used 60 Vbeta primers and 13 Jbeta primers. Profiling relied on immunoSEQ multiplex PCR, and the TCRdb table lists in-frame clones only, not all of them. The table shows 90,000 to 100,000 clones, with 81% occurring only once. This sequence originates from a man aged 40-50 years in good health and CMV-seronegative. The specimen sequenced was PBMCs.

As DNA, the CDR3 is TGCGCCAGCAGCCAAGAAACAGGTACCTACGAGCAGTACTTC. Its translation: CASSQETGTYEQYF. The chain has TRBV4-1 and TRBJ2-7; D might be TRBD1 (5 bases). CDR1 and CDR2 from the germline V gene are MGHRA and YSYEKL. CDR3 length: 14 residues. Between the trimmed V and J ends, which lost 0 bases and 2 bases, there was a span of 8 bases.